A single sample is the source of the 19 T cell receptor beta chains below, sequenced in a study of radiotherapy plus CTLA-4 blockade in lung cancer. Sequencing used immunoSEQ multiplex PCR; TCRdb keeps in-frame clones, though not all of them. The sample comprises about 73,000 clones, around 87% of which are singletons, and less than 45% rests with the top ten. Sequenced here: peripheral blood, sampled from a patient treated with radiotherapy plus ipilimumab. The origin of the receptors is a human donor with non-small cell lung cancer that progressed on radiotherapy plus ipilimumab.

The V gene is TRBV27, the J gene TRBJ2-7, with TRBD2 matching 13 bases. The CDR3 runs 17 residues. Germline lookup yields CDR1 MNHEY and CDR2 SMNVEV (reference sequence). Trimming cost V 1 base and J 3 bases; bases outside gene matches: 6. The CDR3 nucleotides are TGTGCCAGCAGTTTATTGGGACTAGCGGGACGCTACTACGAGCAGTACTTC. This sequence encodes CASSLLGLAGRYYEQYF.

The chain links TRBV18 to TRBJ2-7; 7 nucleotides agree with TRBD1. V shed 5 bases, J shed 4 bases, and the junction held 8 bases outside the gene matches. CDR1 is KGHSH, CDR2 LQKENI, per germline. There are 14 residues in the CDR3. Here the CDR3 reads CASSILDREYEQYF. In nucleotides, the CDR3 is TGTGCCAGCTCAATACTCGACAGGGAGTACGAGCAGTACTTC.

The chain links TRBV5-1 to TRBJ2-1; 12 bases match TRBD2. CDR3 size: 19 residues. Germline V gene sequence: CDR1 SGHRS, CDR2 YFSETQ. The trim removed 1 base at V and 4 bases at J, leaving 12 bases unmatched. The CDR3 protein is CASSLTLSTSGRAYNEQFF. The CDR3 bases are TGCGCCAGCAGCTTGACCCTCTCGACTAGCGGGAGAGCTTACAATGAGCAGTTCTTC.

The chain is built from TRBV4-1 and TRBJ1-1; D perhaps matches TRBD1 (5 bases). The ends were cut back, 2 bases at V and 1 base at J, with 11 bases in the middle. In germline, CDR1 is MGHRA, CDR2 YSYEKL. The CDR3 spans 15 residues. The CDR3 DNA reads TGCGCCAGCAGCCAAAGCGGGACTACGAACACTGAAGCTTTCTTT. Protein sequence: CASSQSGTTNTEAFF.

This chain joins TRBV7-9 and TRBJ1-5, with D possibly TRBD1 on 6 matching bases. Germline V gives CDR1 SEHNR, CDR2 FQNEAQ (reference sequence). This CDR3 is built from 14 residues. The V end lost 1 base, the J end lost 6 bases, and 10 bases lay between the germline ends. The CDR3 bases are TGTGCCAGCAGCTTAGACAGGGATGGTCAGCCCCAGCATTTT. It translates to CASSLDRDGQPQHF.

The chain carries TRBV28 and TRBJ2-1; D gene unclear. Per germline, CDR1 MDHEN and CDR2 SYDVKM. There are 13 residues in the CDR3. The germline V and J ends were trimmed by 4 bases and 4 bases, with 8 bases remaining between them. The CDR3 DNA reads TGTGCCAGCAGTTCTGCCGCGTACAATGAGCAGTTCTTC. Its protein product is CASSSAAYNEQFF.

The CDR3 sequence is CASSENSGSSYNEQFF. The CDR3, as DNA: TGCGCCAGCAGCGAAAATAGCGGGAGCTCCTACAATGAGCAGTTCTTC. The chain is built from TRBV5-1 and TRBJ2-1; TRBD2 matches 9 bases. The germline CDR1 and CDR2 sequences are SGHRS and YFSETQ. The CDR3 extends over 16 amino acids. The junction had 5 bases not matched to a gene; V was cut back by 4 bases and J by 0 bases. The full variable domain, with the rest looked up from reference TRBV5-1 and TRBJ2-1, is KAGVTQTPRYLIKTRGQQVTLSCSPISGHRSVSWYQQTPGQGLQFLFEYFSETQRNKGNFPGRFSGRQFSNSRSEMNVSTLELGDSALYLCASSENSGSSYNEQFFGPGTRLTVL.

The chain recombines TRBV5-1 with TRBJ2-1; 7 nucleotides align to TRBD2. V gave up 7 bases and J gave up 5 bases; unmatched junction bases: 6. The CDR3 consists of 13 residues. CDR1 is SGHRS, CDR2 YFSETQ, per germline. The CDR3 reads CASSGGSHNEQFF. The CDR3 DNA sequence: TGCGCCAGCTCCGGGGGGTCCCACAATGAGCAGTTCTTC.

This clone was observed a few times. The chain recombines TRBV6-5 with TRBJ2-2; TRBD1 is a possible D gene (6 bases). The V end lost 8 bases, the J end lost 6 bases, and 13 bases lay between the germline ends. The CDR3 has 13 amino acids. Germline V gene sequence: CDR1 MNHEY, CDR2 SVGAGI. The CDR3 coding sequence is TGTGCCAGCGAGGGGGTGGCCGCCGGGGAGCTGTTTTTT. Its protein product is CASEGVAAGELFF.

This chain connects TRBV27 to TRBJ1-5, with D tentatively TRBD1 (5 bases). Germline CDR1 reads MNHEY; CDR2 reads SMNVEV (reference sequence). This CDR3 contains 16 residues. V lost 6 bases to trimming and J lost 6 bases, with 21 bases between them. The CDR3 here is CASSRLSQGVGQPQHF. The DNA of the CDR3 is TGTGCCAGCAGCCGACTGAGCCAGGGAGTCGGTCAGCCCCAGCATTTT.

The chain is built from TRBV15 and TRBJ1-2; the D is unclear. The V end lost 1 base, the J end lost 3 bases, and 6 bases lay between the germline ends. This CDR3 is built from 13 residues. Germline-derived CDR1 and CDR2 are LNHNV and YYDKDF (reference sequence). The CDR3 reads CATSRGTDYGYTF. The CDR3 region has the DNA TGTGCCACCAGCAGAGGGACCGACTATGGCTACACCTTC.

The chain is built from TRBV14 and TRBJ2-7, with TRBD1 matching 9 bases. Germline CDR1 SGHDN, CDR2 FVKESK. V lost 3 bases, J lost 2 bases, and 8 bases stayed unmatched. CDR3 length: 16 amino acids. CDR3 region: CASSQDRGYATYEQYF. The CDR3 DNA reads TGTGCCAGCAGCCAGGACAGGGGATATGCGACCTACGAGCAGTACTTC. The full variable domain, rest sourced from reference TRBV14 and TRBJ2-7, is EAGVTQFPSHSVIEKGQTVTLRCDPISGHDNLYWYRRVMGKEIKFLLHFVKESKQDESGMPNNRFLAERTGGTYSTLKVQPAELEDSGVYFCASSQDRGYATYEQYFGPGTRLTVT.

This chain joins TRBV4-1 and TRBJ2-2; 12 bases fit TRBD1. J was trimmed by 2 bases and V by 3 bases; bases with no gene match: 7. In germline, CDR1 is MGHRA, CDR2 YSYEKL. The CDR3 consists of 18 residues. CDR3 protein: CASSHPMGQGANTGELFF. The DNA for the CDR3 is TGCGCCAGCAGCCACCCCATGGGACAGGGGGCCAACACCGGGGAGCTGTTTTTT.

The chain links TRBV19 to TRBJ2-7; no clear D gene. CDR3 length equals 13 residues. Germline CDR1 LNHDA, CDR2 SQIVND (reference sequence). V gave up 3 bases and J gave up 1 base, with 7 bases separating them. The chain's CDR3 is CASSMVLSYEQYF. In DNA, the CDR3 is TGTGCCAGTAGTATGGTCCTGTCCTACGAGCAGTACTTC.

The V gene is TRBV18, the J gene TRBJ2-1; TRBD2 agrees at 9 bases. Germline V gene lookup returns CDR1 KGHSH and CDR2 LQKENI. The CDR3 runs 18 residues. After removal of 1 base from V and 2 bases from J, the junction contained 9 bases not matched to a gene. CDR3 nucleotide sequence: TGTGCCAGCTCACCACAGGTCCCTAGCGGGATAACCTACAATGAGCAGTTCTTC. This codes for CASSPQVPSGITYNEQFF.

The chain joins TRBV29-1 to TRBJ2-7; TRBD1 aligns across 7 bases. The CDR3 is 14 amino acids. Trimming removed 6 bases from V and 1 base from J; junction bases left unmatched: 9. From germline, CDR1 is SQVTM and CDR2 ANQGSEA. In nucleotides, the CDR3 is TGCAGCGTGAGTTTCGGGACAGCATCCTACGAGCAGTACTTC. This codes for CSVSFGTASYEQYF.

V usage is TRBV5-5 and J usage is TRBJ2-5, with D possibly being TRBD1 (5 bases). Germline CDR1 and CDR2: SGHKS and YYEKEE (reference sequence). Trimming removed 0 bases at V and 5 bases at J, with 14 bases between. The CDR3 is 15 amino acids. The CDR3 DNA is TGTGCCAGCAGCTTGGGACAGTTCGGTGGGGAGACCCAGTACTTC. Protein sequence: CASSLGQFGGETQYF.

The chain employs TRBV19 and TRBJ1-4; D ambiguous. V dropped 5 bases and J dropped 7 bases, with 14 bases sitting between them. This CDR3 region has 14 residues. Germline V gives CDR1 LNHDA, CDR2 SQIVND (reference sequence). The DNA for the CDR3 is TGTGCCAGTAGTTCCCGGATGGACGGTGAAAAACTGTTTTTT. It codes for CASSSRMDGEKLFF.

CDR3 sequence (DNA): TGTGCCAGCAGTGAATCTAGCAGGGGGGATGCCCAGTACTTC. The encoded protein is CASSESSRGDAQYF. This sequence joins TRBV2 and TRBJ2-5; TRBD1 might be the D (7 bases). This CDR3 contains 14 residues. V lost 2 bases, J lost 9 bases, and 16 bases lay in between. The germline V gene encodes CDR1 SNHLY and CDR2 FYNNEI.